This T cell receptor (beta chain) was recorded in a study of T cells in women clearing cervical HPV infection. Across the study: Case blood drawn at lesion detection; control blood after infection cleared. General study points: Associations may precede or follow infection; HPV-specific or memory T cells were not isolated.

Average input was roughly 1,200 ng genomic DNA for immunoSEQ TCR beta CDR3 amplification. Generated by immunoSEQ multiplex PCR, the TCRdb table keeps only in-frame clones and is missing some. The sample shows under 45,000 clones, and 6.5% to 8.5% sits with its ten largest clones. Worth noting for this clone: The antigen remains unidentified.

This clonotype was obtained from a woman aged 18 to 75 with a cervical HPV16 infection that either progressed to CIN3+ or cleared (not recorded which). Sequenced material: blood buffy coat.

Here the CDR3 reads CASSIGLYSNQPQHF. The CDR3 DNA, read in part, is TGTGCCAGTAGTATTGGGCTATATAGCAATCAGCCC. V is TRBV19 and J is TRBJ1-5; D is undetermined. From the germline J gene comes the end of the CDR3, since the read stops 3 residues before it. Germline V lookup: CDR1 LNHDA, CDR2 SQIVND (reference sequence). CDR3 size: 15 residues. Trimming left V 3 bases short and J 0 bases short, with 9 bases between.